Following are 27 T cell receptor beta chains from one sample sequenced in a study of graft-versus-host responses after intestinal transplantation. Measured with immunoSEQ multiplex PCR; TCRdb has only the in-frame clones, and not every one. The table includes approximately 77,000 clones, about 90% detected once. The sample in question was PBMCs, obtained 98 days after intestinal transplantation. The receptors come from a human patient who received an intestinal transplant, so some T cells may come from the graft donor.

J is TRBJ2-7 and V is TRBV4-2; tentatively, D is TRBD2 (5 bases). Germline loops: CDR1 LGHNA, CDR2 YNFKEQ. The germline V and J ends were trimmed by 0 bases and 2 bases, with 11 bases remaining between them. This CDR3 is built from 15 residues. The CDR3, as DNA: TGTGCCAGCAGCCAAGAAACGGGGATACCCTACGAGCAGTACTTC. It yields the protein CASSQETGIPYEQYF.

The chain carries TRBV6-5 and TRBJ1-1; 8 nucleotides match TRBD1. CDR3 length equals 16 residues. The junction had 10 bases not matched to a gene; V was cut back by 0 bases and J by 7 bases. Germline CDR1 MNHEY, CDR2 SVGAGI. The CDR3 sequence is CASSYSRNRGRFEAFF. The CDR3 nucleotides read TGTGCCAGCAGTTACTCGAGGAACAGGGGGAGGTTTGAAGCTTTCTTT.

This sequence joins TRBV7-6 and TRBJ2-5; D ambiguous. CDR1 is SGHVS and CDR2 is FNYEAQ in the germline V gene. The CDR3 contains 14 residues. V lost 5 bases and J 7 bases, leaving 17 bases between the germline ends. CDR3 region: CASSPEVLSLTQYF. DNA of the CDR3: TGTGCCAGCAGCCCAGAGGTTCTGTCTTTGACCCAGTACTTC.

V is TRBV19 and J is TRBJ2-6; unclear D gene. Per the germline V gene, CDR1 is LNHDA and CDR2 is SQIVND (reference sequence). With 3 bases removed from V and 1 base from J, the gap between germline ends came to 16 bases. The CDR3 has 18 amino acids. Here the CDR3 reads CASSILDAWGSGANVLTF. The CDR3 bases are TGTGCCAGTAGTATCCTTGACGCTTGGGGTTCTGGGGCCAACGTCCTGACTTTC. Full variable domain (outside the CDR3, taken from reference TRBV19 and TRBJ2-6): DGGITQSPKYLFRKEGQNVTLSCEQNLNHDAMYWYRQDPGQGLRLIYYSQIVNDFQKGDIAEGYSVSREKKESFPLTVTSAQKNPTAFYLCASSILDAWGSGANVLTFGAGSRLTVL.

This clone was detected once. This chain links TRBV28 with TRBJ1-4; possible D gene TRBD1, 5 bases. V lost 5 bases, J lost 5 bases, and 18 bases lay in between. Germline CDR1 is MDHEN and CDR2 is SYDVKM. The CDR3 has 16 residues. The CDR3: CASSPLQGKWNEKLFF. The CDR3 nucleotides are TGTGCCAGCAGTCCCCTTCAGGGAAAATGGAATGAAAAACTGTTTTTT.

The genes are TRBV6-6 and TRBJ1-2; possible D gene TRBD1, 5 bases. V was cut by 10 bases and J by 4 bases, with 10 bases left in between. CDR3 length equals 11 residues. Germline CDR1 is MNHNY and CDR2 is SVGAGI (reference sequence). CDR3 sequence (DNA): TGTGCCACCAAAGGGGCCTATGGCTACACCTTC. It yields the protein CATKGAYGYTF.

This clone occurred once. The chain couples TRBV9 to TRBJ2-5; 8 bases match TRBD2. Trimming took 3 bases from V and 6 from J; bases not matched to a gene: 13. The CDR3 totals 16 residues. The V gene's germline CDR1 is SGDLS and CDR2 YYNGEE. This CDR3 reads CASSADSGILEKTQYF. DNA for the CDR3: TGTGCCAGCAGCGCCGATAGCGGGATTTTAGAAAAGACCCAGTACTTC. The full variable domain, completed using reference TRBV9 and TRBJ2-5, is DSGVTQTPKHLITATGQRVTLRCSPRSGDLSVYWYQQSLDQGLQFLIQYYNGEERAKGNILERFSAQQFPDLHSELNLSSLELGDSALYFCASSADSGILEKTQYFGPGTRLLVL.

The chain uses TRBV6-6 and TRBJ1-2, with 9 bases lining up with TRBD1. The J segment lost 4 bases and the V segment lost 0 bases, leaving 3 bases of the junction unmatched. The CDR3 totals 15 residues. Germline loops: CDR1 MNHNY, CDR2 SVGAGI (reference sequence). This chain's CDR3 is CASSYSQGQGYGYTF. In nucleotides, the CDR3 is TGTGCCAGCAGTTACTCCCAGGGACAGGGCTATGGCTACACCTTC.

The rearrangement links TRBV19 to TRBJ1-3; D gene uncertain. This CDR3 has 14 amino acids. Germline assignment: CDR1 LNHDA and CDR2 SQIVND (reference sequence). Trimming stripped 5 bases from V and 0 bases from J, with 8 bases between. CDR3 DNA: TGTGCCAGTAGTCCGGGCCTCTCTGGAAACACCATATATTTT. Translated: CASSPGLSGNTIYF.

For the CDR3, the DNA is TGTGCCAGCAGTCGGACTGAAGAGACCCAGTACTTC. Its protein product is CASSRTEETQYF. The chain couples TRBV6-5 to TRBJ2-5, with a possible D match to TRBD2 (5 bases). V dropped 5 bases and J dropped 3 bases, with 7 bases sitting between them. Germline CDR1 is MNHEY and CDR2 is SVGAGI. The CDR3 sequence is 12 residues long.

This clone was seen just once. The genes are TRBV6-6 and TRBJ2-7; D not certain. CDR1 and CDR2 (germline): MNHNY, SVGAGI (reference sequence). The CDR3 sequence is 13 residues long. The germline V and J ends were trimmed by 6 bases and 2 bases, with 11 bases remaining between them. The CDR3 region has the DNA TGTGCCAGCAGAGTAAAAGGAACCTACGAGCAGTACTTC. Translated: CASRVKGTYEQYF.

In its sample, this clone was seen once. The V call is TRBV5-4, the J call TRBJ2-7; 7 nucleotides agree with TRBD1. From germline, CDR1 is SGHNT and CDR2 YYREEE (reference sequence). With 2 bases clipped from V and 5 bases from J, the junction kept 1 base outside the gene matches. This CDR3 has 12 residues. This CDR3 is CASSFTGDEQYF. The CDR3 nucleotides are TGTGCCAGCAGCTTTACAGGGGACGAGCAGTACTTC.

The J gene is TRBJ2-7, the V gene TRBV6-1, with 9 positions matching TRBD1. V trimming: 3 bases; J trimming: 7 bases; junction bases outside the gene matches: 10. This CDR3 comprises 15 residues. In germline, CDR1 is MNHNS, CDR2 SASEGT. The CDR3 loop is CASSETGTGLREQYF. The CDR3 DNA is TGTGCCAGCAGTGAGACCGGGACAGGGTTGAGGGAGCAGTACTTC.

The gene calls are TRBV4-2 and TRBJ1-2; D ambiguous. This CDR3 spans 14 amino acids. Trimming stripped 0 bases from V and 6 bases from J, with 11 bases between. Looked up from germline, CDR1 is LGHNA and CDR2 is YNFKEQ. The CDR3 DNA is TGTGCCAGCAGCCAAGAATTCCTGGAGGATGGCTACACCTTC. This gives the protein CASSQEFLEDGYTF.

This chain uses TRBV19 with TRBJ2-2, with D maybe TRBD1 (5 bases). Per germline, CDR1 LNHDA and CDR2 SQIVND (reference sequence). Trimming took 7 bases from V and 2 from J, leaving 14 bases between them. This CDR3 comprises 15 residues. The CDR3 DNA follows: TGTGCCAGTAAACCAGGGATTGGAAACACCGGGGAGCTGTTTTTT. This sequence encodes CASKPGIGNTGELFF.

The J gene is TRBJ1-4, the V gene TRBV28; D uncertain. Germline V gene sequence: CDR1 MDHEN, CDR2 SYDVKM. The CDR3 has 16 residues. V lost 6 bases and J 3 bases, leaving 17 bases between the germline ends. The CDR3 region is CASSRPPPASNEKLFF. The CDR3 nucleotides read TGTGCCAGCAGCCGGCCCCCCCCAGCTTCTAATGAAAAACTGTTTTTT.

The gene calls are TRBV4-1 and TRBJ2-3, with 13 positions matching TRBD2. V was clipped by 4 bases and J by 3 bases; unmatched bases: 13. The CDR3 has 19 amino acids. The germline V gene encodes CDR1 MGHRA and CDR2 YSYEKL. Here the CDR3 DNA reads TGCGCCAGCAGCCCGCCCTGGACTAGCGGGGGCCTTACTACAGATACGCAGTATTTT. Residues: CASSPPWTSGGLTTDTQYF.

The V call is TRBV15, the J call TRBJ2-2; D is undetermined. The V end lost 1 base, the J end lost 1 base, and 10 bases lay between the germline ends. Germline CDR1 reads LNHNV; CDR2 reads YYDKDF (reference sequence). This CDR3 region has 16 residues. The CDR3 region is CATSRGAAWNTGELFF. CDR3 in DNA: TGTGCCACCAGCAGAGGGGCAGCCTGGAACACCGGGGAGCTGTTTTTT.

The chain is built from TRBV5-1 and TRBJ2-7, with D uncertain. The CDR3 is 14 amino acids. In germline, CDR1 is SGHRS, CDR2 YFSETQ. Trimming took 0 bases from V and 1 from J, leaving 8 bases between them. In nucleotides, the CDR3 is TGCGCCAGCAGCTTGGCCGTCGGATCCTACGAGCAGTACTTC. It codes for CASSLAVGSYEQYF.

This chain joins TRBV5-1 and TRBJ1-2; TRBD1 agrees at 9 bases. Germline values: CDR1 SGHRS, CDR2 YFSETQ. The CDR3 sequence is 14 residues long. With 0 bases clipped from V and 4 bases from J, the junction kept 1 base outside the gene matches. DNA of the CDR3: TGCGCCAGCAGCTTGGGGGACAGGGTCTATGGCTACACCTTC. Translating it yields CASSLGDRVYGYTF.

This sequence joins TRBV18 and TRBJ2-5; no firm D call. Trimming took off 2 bases at V and 1 base at J, with 2 bases between the two ends. The CDR3 is 12 amino acids. Germline lookup yields CDR1 KGHSH and CDR2 LQKENI. The CDR3 reads CASSPVQETQYF. CDR3 sequence (DNA): TGTGCCAGCTCACCAGTCCAAGAGACCCAGTACTTC.

V is TRBV6-5 and J is TRBJ2-2; D is perhaps TRBD1 (6 bases). CDR1 and CDR2 from the germline V gene are MNHEY and SVGAGI. Trimming shortened V by 1 base and J by 3 bases, and 6 bases separated the two germline ends. CDR3 length: 14 amino acids. CDR3 in DNA: TGTGCCAGCAGTTACTGGGGGCACACCGGGGAGCTGTTTTTT. Encoded protein: CASSYWGHTGELFF.

The chain carries TRBV7-6 and TRBJ2-3, with a possible D match to TRBD1 (5 bases). CDR1 is SGHVS, CDR2 FNYEAQ, per germline. V was cut by 2 bases and J by 1 base, with 10 bases left in between. The CDR3 consists of 15 residues. Here the CDR3 reads CASSLYQGRTDTQYF. CDR3 DNA sequence: TGTGCCAGCAGCTTATATCAGGGTCGCACAGATACGCAGTATTTT.

This sequence joins TRBV27 and TRBJ2-1; a possible D gene is TRBD1 (5 bases). CDR1 and CDR2 (germline): MNHEY, SMNVEV (reference sequence). The CDR3 has 12 amino acids. V gave up 4 bases and J gave up 6 bases, with 7 bases separating them. In DNA form, the CDR3 reads TGTGCCAGCAGTTACACAGGCAATGAGCAGTTCTTC. It encodes CASSYTGNEQFF.

CDR3 DNA sequence: TGCAGCGTTGACTCGCGGTACCCTGAAGCTTTCTTT. This encodes CSVDSRYPEAFF. The chain couples TRBV29-1 to TRBJ1-1, with unresolved D. The germline V gene has CDR1 SQVTM and CDR2 ANQGSEA. The V end lost 3 bases, the J end lost 6 bases, and 11 bases lay between the germline ends. The CDR3 spans 12 residues.

The chain joins TRBV7-8 to TRBJ2-5; 10 positions match TRBD1. The CDR3 spans 17 residues. The germline V gene has CDR1 SGHVS and CDR2 FQNEAQ. Unmatched junction bases numbered 5, after V lost 1 base and J lost 0 bases. CDR3 protein: CASSLVTGGLHQETQYF. The CDR3 bases are TGTGCCAGCAGCTTAGTGACAGGGGGCCTGCACCAAGAGACCCAGTACTTC.

J is TRBJ1-1 and V is TRBV6-5; TRBD1 matches at 10 bases. J was trimmed by 4 bases and V by 5 bases; bases with no gene match: 7. The CDR3 is 15 amino acids. CDR1 MNHEY and CDR2 SVGAGI come from the germline V gene. The CDR3 spells CASSQTGTGVTEAFF. CDR3 sequence (DNA): TGTGCCAGCAGTCAAACCGGGACAGGGGTCACTGAAGCTTTCTTT.